These T cell receptor beta chains were read from a single sample in a study of blood T cells in healthy people across ages. A single record per CDR3 protein comes from TCRdb applying MiXCR to the 5' RACE reads. The sample includes 1.5 million to 2 million distinct CDR3 sequences, 28% seen only once; the top ten take around 7.7%. Sample: blood. The receptors shown here come from a woman aged 30 to 39 in good health. CDR3s include the opening cysteine and the closing phenylalanine or tryptophan. D genes are given only for firm matches. Clone size is shown for a subset of rows, as once, few, many or a class of expanded clone.

clone size	V gene	J gene	D gene	CDR3 DNA	CDR3 protein
.	TRBV10-3	TRBJ2-7	TRBD1	TGTGCCATCAGTGAGTTTGGGACAGGGGGCCCCTACGAGCAGTACTTC	CAISEFGTGGPYEQYF
few	TRBV18	TRBJ1-2	.	TGTGCCAGCTCACCATCACAGGATTATGGCTACACCTTC	CASSPSQDYGYTF
many	TRBV29-1	TRBJ2-1	.	TGCAGCGTTGCCAACCGGGACGCGCTATCCTACAATGAGCAGTTCTTC	CSVANRDALSYNEQFF
.	TRBV7-9	TRBJ2-1	.	TGTGCCAGCAGTTCCCGGACGGATAGAGTGCAGTTCTTC	CASSSRTDRVQFF
.	TRBV7-3	TRBJ2-1	.	TGTGCCAGCAACTTAGAGACGAGGCCCTATGAGCAGTTCTTC	CASNLETRPYEQFF
.	TRBV12-3/TRBV12-4	TRBJ1-5	.	TGTGCCAGCACCGACGGACAGAAATATAGCAATCAGCCCCAGCATTTT	CASTDGQKYSNQPQHF
.	TRBV7-2	TRBJ2-1	TRBD1	TGTGCCAGCAGCTCCCCGCACAGGGGCTACAATGAGCAGTTCTTC	CASSSPHRGYNEQFF
.	TRBV3-1	TRBJ2-7	TRBD2	TGTGCCAGCAGCCAAGATGATCCGGGACTAGCGAGCGAGCAGTACTTC	CASSQDDPGLASEQYF
.	TRBV6-5	TRBJ2-3	.	TGTGCCAGCAGCATCACAGGGTTCGGCACAGATACGCAGTATTTT	CASSITGFGTDTQYF
few	TRBV27	TRBJ1-5	.	TGTGCCAGCAGTTTTTCGGGGTTACAGCCCCAGCATTTT	CASSFSGLQPQHF
few	TRBV7-2	TRBJ2-2	.	TGTGCCAGCAGCCGGGACGCCGCGAACACCGGGGAGCTGTTTTTT	CASSRDAANTGELFF
.	TRBV30	TRBJ2-5	TRBD1	TGTGCCTCCAACAGGGGGCAGAAGACCCAGTACTTC	CASNRGQKTQYF
.	TRBV2	TRBJ1-2	.	TGTGCCAGCAGTGAATTAAGACAGGCCAACTATGGCTACACCTTC	CASSELRQANYGYTF
many	TRBV3-1	TRBJ2-5	.	TGTGCCAGCAGCCAAGCTGGCTCCCCGGGGACCCAGTACTTC	CASSQAGSPGTQYF
few	TRBV7-9	TRBJ2-5	TRBD2	TGTGCCAGCAGCTCTAACCTCGGGGGGTCAGAGACCCAGTACTTC	CASSSNLGGSETQYF
many	TRBV20-1	TRBJ2-1	TRBD2	TGCAGTGCTAGTTGGGCAGCGGGGCGTGACTACAATGAGCAGTTCTTC	CSASWAAGRDYNEQFF
once	TRBV6-2/TRBV6-3	TRBJ2-5	.	TGTGCCAGCAGTTACCAGGGGACACCGACTGAAGAGACCCAGTACTTC	CASSYQGTPTEETQYF
.	TRBV28	TRBJ1-2	.	TGTGCCAGCAGTTTTCCGACAGAAGCTAACTATGGCTACACCTTC	CASSFPTEANYGYTF
few	TRBV6-5	TRBJ2-2	.	TGTGCCAGCAGCGACATGAACACCGGGGAGCTGTTTTTT	CASSDMNTGELFF
few	TRBV20-1	TRBJ2-5	.	TGCAGTGCTAACCGCGGCAGCCGAGAGACCCAGTACTTC	CSANRGSRETQYF
.	TRBV27	TRBJ2-7	.	TGTGCCAGCAGTTTGGCCCCGCCCCCCTACGAGCAGTACTTC	CASSLAPPPYEQYF
.	TRBV6-5	TRBJ1-5	.	TGTGCCAGCAGTTACGACAGGTCCCGACAGCCCCAGCATTTT	CASSYDRSRQPQHF
.	TRBV7-2	TRBJ2-7	.	TGTGCCAGCAGCTTACAACCACAGGGTATTAACTCCTACGAGCAGTACTTC	CASSLQPQGINSYEQYF
.	TRBV28	TRBJ2-7	TRBD2	TGTGCCAGCAGTTTGCCGCTAGCGGGGGCAGAGGCCCAGTACTTC	CASSLPLAGAEAQYF
few	TRBV24-1	TRBJ2-1	.	TGCGCCACCAGCCTCGGAGACGAGCAGTTCTTC	CATSLGDEQFF
few	TRBV5-1	TRBJ2-7	.	TGCACCAGCAGCTTGGAGGGCGCGTACGAGCAGTACTTC	CTSSLEGAYEQYF
few	TRBV29-1	TRBJ1-4	.	TGCAGCGTGGGACCCGGGGGGAATGAAAAACTGTTTTTT	CSVGPGGNEKLFF
few	TRBV7-2	TRBJ1-6	.	TGTGCCAGCAGCTTAGGGACAGAAATCTATAATTCACCCCTCCACTTT	CASSLGTEIYNSPLHF
.	TRBV6-6	TRBJ1-4	.	TGTGCCAGCAGTTATCAAACGGGATGGGCGGACGAAAAACTGTTTTTT	CASSYQTGWADEKLFF
.	TRBV5-1	TRBJ1-2	.	TGCGCCAGCAGTTATTCCCTCGAGAACTATGGCTACACCTTC	CASSYSLENYGYTF
.	TRBV27	TRBJ1-6	.	TGTGCCAGCAGATTAAGACAGGATCGATCACCCCTCCACTTT	CASRLRQDRSPLHF
.	TRBV5-5	TRBJ2-7	TRBD1	TGTGCCAGCAGCTTCGAGGTACAGGGGGCGCGGCAGTACTTC	CASSFEVQGARQYF
.	TRBV5-1	TRBJ2-1	.	TGCGCCAGCAGCCTGGGGAGCGGGTCTGGGAATGAGCAGTTCTTC	CASSLGSGSGNEQFF
few	TRBV12-5	TRBJ1-5	.	TGTGCTAGTGGTTTGGGGCACGGACGGATGATCTTGCATTTT	CASGLGHGRMILHF
many	TRBV20-1	TRBJ2-5	.	TGCAGTGCCTTTCGGGGCCAAGAGACCCAGTACTTC	CSAFRGQETQYF
many	TRBV5-1	TRBJ2-6	TRBD1	TGCGCCAGCAGCTTCAGAACAGGGGAGAGCTCTGGGGCCAACGTCCTGACTTTC	CASSFRTGESSGANVLTF
few	TRBV20-1	TRBJ2-6	.	TGCAGTGCTAGAACGGCGGATACTGGGGCCAACGTCCTGACTTTC	CSARTADTGANVLTF
few	TRBV5-1	TRBJ2-5	TRBD1	TGCGCCAGCACCTCCGGGACAGGGGGCAGGGAGACCCAGTACTTC	CASTSGTGGRETQYF
.	TRBV7-3	TRBJ1-1	.	TGTGCCAGCAGCTTTCAGGGAGGGTCTGAAGCTTTCTTT	CASSFQGGSEAFF
.	TRBV15	TRBJ1-1	.	TGTGCCTCCAGCAAGCCCCCGGCCCCTGAAGCTTTCTTT	CASSKPPAPEAFF
.	TRBV27	TRBJ2-2	.	TGTGCCAGCAGTTCAGGACAGAGCTTGGACGGGGAGCTGTTTTTT	CASSSGQSLDGELFF
few	TRBV2	TRBJ2-1	TRBD2	TGTGCCAGCAGAAAGGAAGCGGGGTACAACAATGAGCAGTTCTTC	CASRKEAGYNNEQFF
.	TRBV20-1	TRBJ2-3	TRBD2	TGCAGTGCTCCGACTAGCGGGGGGATCACAGATACGCAGTATTTT	CSAPTSGGITDTQYF
many	TRBV11-2	TRBJ2-1	TRBD1	TGTGCCAGCAGCCACCGGACAGGTTCCTACAATGAGCAGTTCTTC	CASSHRTGSYNEQFF
.	TRBV24-1	TRBJ2-1	TRBD1	TGTGCCACCAGTGACGCCGGGACAGGGGGTGAGCAGTTCTTC	CATSDAGTGGEQFF
few	TRBV6-5	TRBJ2-1	TRBD1	TGTGCCAGCAGTTTCGGGGCAGACAGGGCCTACAATGAGCAGTTCTTC	CASSFGADRAYNEQFF
many	TRBV6-1	TRBJ2-7	TRBD2	TGTGCCAGCCAGATAGCGGGAGGGACGTTAAGCTCCTACGAGCAGTACTTC	CASQIAGGTLSSYEQYF
.	TRBV28	TRBJ1-2	.	TGTGCCAGCACCTGGGGGGGCTATGGCTACACCTTC	CASTWGGYGYTF
.	TRBV28	TRBJ2-7	.	TGTGCCATCGGGACATCGGTCACCGAGCAGTACTTC	CAIGTSVTEQYF
few	TRBV11-2	TRBJ2-4	TRBD2	TGTGCCAGCAGCTCTAGCGGGGGGGCTAGGGGCATTCAGTACTTC	CASSSSGGARGIQYF
many	TRBV4-3	TRBJ2-5	TRBD1	TGCGCCAGCAGCCAGGGAGCTGAGACAGGGGTATTAGGGACCCAGTACTTC	CASSQGAETGVLGTQYF
many	TRBV12-3/TRBV12-4	TRBJ2-3	.	TGTGCCAGCAGTTGGGGCGGTCACAGGTATTTT	CASSWGGHRYF
many	TRBV19	TRBJ2-1	TRBD2	TGTGCCAGTGGAAATGGACTAGCGGGACCAACCCCCTTCTACAATGAGCAGTTCTTC	CASGNGLAGPTPFYNEQFF
.	TRBV20-1	TRBJ1-2	.	TGCAGTGCTAGAGTTGGGGCGGGTGGCTACACCTTC	CSARVGAGGYTF
.	TRBV7-2	TRBJ1-5	.	TGTGCCAGCAGCTCTCGGACTGGAGGGCAGCCCCAGCATTTT	CASSSRTGGQPQHF
many	TRBV24-1	TRBJ2-1	.	TGTGCCACCAGTGATGGTCTCGGGGAGCAGTTCTTC	CATSDGLGEQFF
.	TRBV6-2/TRBV6-3	TRBJ2-1	TRBD2	TGTGCCAGCATGTACAGGGGACTAGCGGAACACAATGAGCAGTTCTTC	CASMYRGLAEHNEQFF
.	TRBV29-1	TRBJ2-5	.	TGCAGCGGCGCAGACGGACAAGAGACCCAGTACTTC	CSGADGQETQYF
.	TRBV5-1	TRBJ1-1	TRBD1	TGCGCCAGCAGCTTCTTAATTCCGGGACAGGAAGCTTTCTTT	CASSFLIPGQEAFF